The 30 T cell receptor beta chains given below trace back to one sample, sequenced in a study of blood T cell repertoires in COVID-19. Clones were sequenced by immunoSEQ multiplex PCR, and TCRdb holds only the in-frame ones, with some missing. The repertoire holds around 200,000 clones, with 80% to 85% as singletons. Sequenced input: peripheral blood. All receptors derive from a human donor with acute or convalescent COVID-19. The donor label of this sample is uncertain.

The V call is TRBV2, the J call TRBJ2-3, with D perhaps matching TRBD2 (7 bases). CDR3 length: 17 residues. From germline, CDR1 is SNHLY and CDR2 FYNNEI. Trimming pared 2 bases from V and 0 bases from J, leaving 15 bases between. The DNA for the CDR3 is TGTGCCAGCAGTGAATTGAAGGGAGGGGGTAGCACAGATACGCAGTATTTT. It is translated as CASSELKGGGSTDTQYF.

This rearrangement joins TRBV7-9 to TRBJ2-1, with D possibly TRBD2 on 5 matching bases. The CDR3 is 14 residues long. From germline, CDR1 is SEHNR and CDR2 FQNEAQ (reference sequence). With 2 bases removed from V and 8 bases from J, the gap between germline ends came to 13 bases. The CDR3 reads CASSLIGVGDEQFF. The CDR3 region has the DNA TGTGCCAGCAGCTTAATCGGGGTTGGGGATGAGCAGTTCTTC.

This clone appeared once. This rearrangement joins TRBV5-4 to TRBJ2-5; TRBD1 aligns across 7 bases. Germline V CDR1 and CDR2: SGHNT, YYREEE (reference sequence). Trimming at V came to 0 bases and at J to 0 bases, leaving 2 bases not matched to a gene. This CDR3 region has 15 residues. The CDR3 loop is CASSLGQGDQETQYF. The CDR3 nucleotides read TGTGCCAGCAGCTTGGGACAGGGTGACCAAGAGACCCAGTACTTC.

The chain carries TRBV9 and TRBJ2-1, with 8 nucleotides matching TRBD2. Germline CDR1 SGDLS, CDR2 YYNGEE. V shed 0 bases, J shed 6 bases, and the junction held 2 bases outside the gene matches. This CDR3 region has 14 residues. CDR3 sequence reads: CASSVVTSGNEQFF. Here the CDR3 DNA reads TGTGCCAGCAGCGTAGTTACTAGCGGCAATGAGCAGTTCTTC. The variable domain in full, completed from reference TRBV9 and TRBJ2-1, reads DSGVTQTPKHLITATGQRVTLRCSPRSGDLSVYWYQQSLDQGLQFLIQYYNGEERAKGNILERFSAQQFPDLHSELNLSSLELGDSALYFCASSVVTSGNEQFFGPGTRLTVL.

The gene calls are TRBV3-1 (or the pseudogene TRBV3-2) and TRBJ1-3; 8 bases map to TRBD1. The CDR3 sequence is 15 residues long. V was pared by 6 bases and J by 0 bases, with 4 bases of the junction left unmatched. CDR1 and CDR2 from the germline V gene are LGHDT and YNNKEL (reference sequence). CDR3 residues: CASSLGQGSGNTIYF. CDR3 DNA sequence: TGTGCCAGCAGTCTTGGACAGGGCTCTGGAAACACCATATATTTT.

The CDR3 sequence: CASSQGQTRYEQYF. The CDR3 DNA sequence: TGTGCCAGCAGCCAGGGACAGACCCGCTACGAGCAGTACTTC. J is TRBJ2-7 and V is TRBV3-1 (or the pseudogene TRBV3-2); 7 bases agree with TRBD1. The length of the CDR3 is 14 residues. V lost 3 bases and J lost 3; bases outside the gene matches: 5. From germline, CDR1 is LGHDT and CDR2 YNNKEL (reference sequence).

The rearrangement uses TRBV7-6 and TRBJ2-7, with D possibly TRBD2 on 7 matching bases. The V end was cut by 4 bases, the J end by 2 bases, with 15 bases between. CDR3 length: 15 residues. The germline V gene has CDR1 SGHVS and CDR2 FNYEAQ. The CDR3 loop reads CASSSKAGATYEQYF. The CDR3 DNA reads as TGTGCCAGCAGCTCAAAGGCGGGGGCCACCTACGAGCAGTACTTC.

The chain links TRBV19 to TRBJ2-7, with TRBD1 identical over 7 bases. The CDR3 is 13 residues long. Germline CDR1 reads LNHDA; CDR2 reads SQIVND (reference sequence). The V gene end was trimmed by 4 bases and the J gene end by 1 base; junction bases not matched to a gene: 1. For the CDR3, the DNA is TGTGCCAGTAGTAGGGACAGTTCCTACGAGCAGTACTTC. The encoded protein is CASSRDSSYEQYF. Full variable domain (rest looked up from reference TRBV19 and TRBJ2-7): DGGITQSPKYLFRKEGQNVTLSCEQNLNHDAMYWYRQDPGQGLRLIYYSQIVNDFQKGDIAEGYSVSREKKESFPLTVTSAQKNPTAFYLCASSRDSSYEQYFGPGTRLTVT.

The V and J genes are TRBV20-1 and TRBJ2-5; TRBD2 is a possible D gene (6 bases). This CDR3 is built from 11 residues. The germline V and J ends were trimmed by 4 bases and 7 bases, with 10 bases remaining between them. Germline CDR1 reads DFQATT; CDR2 reads SNEGSKA (reference sequence). CDR3 protein: CSAKVEGTQYF. DNA for the CDR3: TGCAGTGCTAAAGTGGAGGGGACCCAGTACTTC.

The chain is built from TRBV27 and TRBJ2-2; a possible D gene is TRBD2 (6 bases). CDR3 length: 15 residues. Germline CDR1 is MNHEY and CDR2 is SMNVEV (reference sequence). V shed 2 bases and J shed 5 bases, with 12 bases lying between them. CDR3 sequence reads: CASSLAAGGTGELFF. For the CDR3, the DNA is TGTGCCAGCAGTTTAGCAGCGGGTGGTACCGGGGAGCTGTTTTTT.

V and J are TRBV10-3 and TRBJ1-3; 9 nucleotides line up with TRBD1. J gave up 2 bases and V 4 bases, and 3 bases lay outside the gene matches. Per the germline V gene, CDR1 is ENHRY and CDR2 is SYGVKD. The CDR3 loop spans 15 amino acids. The CDR3 region has the DNA TGTGCCATCAGTGGGGACAGGGCGGCTGGAAACACCATATATTTT. This sequence encodes CAISGDRAAGNTIYF.

The genes are TRBV6-1 and TRBJ2-7; maybe TRBD2 (5 bases). The CDR3 has 15 amino acids. V was cut by 1 base and J by 0 bases, with 10 bases left in between. Germline values: CDR1 MNHNS, CDR2 SASEGT. DNA of the CDR3: TGTGCCAGCAGTGAAGGAGGGCAGGTCTCCTACGAGCAGTACTTC. Amino acid sequence: CASSEGGQVSYEQYF.

This chain uses TRBV9 with TRBJ2-1; 12 bases fit TRBD2. The CDR3 is 15 residues long. V was clipped by 0 bases and J by 7 bases; unmatched bases: 2. Germline lookup yields CDR1 SGDLS and CDR2 YYNGEE. The chain's CDR3 is CASSVVGLAGNEQFF. For the CDR3, the DNA is TGTGCCAGCAGCGTAGTAGGACTAGCGGGAAATGAGCAGTTCTTC.

The chain recombines TRBV6-6 with TRBJ2-1; 10 bases map to TRBD2. The CDR3 has 16 residues. V shed 0 bases and J 7 bases; nucleotides not matched to a gene: 6. Per germline, CDR1 MNHNY and CDR2 SVGAGI (reference sequence). For the CDR3, the DNA is TGTGCCAGCAGTTACTCGACCAGCGGGAGGGGTAATGAGCAGTTCTTC. This gives the protein CASSYSTSGRGNEQFF.

The chain carries TRBV11-2 and TRBJ1-1; tentatively, D is TRBD1 (5 bases). Germline CDR1 is SGHAT and CDR2 is FQNNGV. Trimming removed 0 bases at V and 7 bases at J, with 12 bases between. The CDR3 is 14 amino acids. CDR3 region: CASSLDTHRIEAFF. As DNA, the CDR3 is TGTGCCAGCAGCTTAGATACCCACAGGATTGAAGCTTTCTTT.

This clone was seen a single time. This sample also contains other DNA sequences that code for the same CDR3. The rearrangement uses TRBV5-1 and TRBJ2-5, with D tentatively TRBD2 (6 bases). With 0 bases removed from V and 2 bases from J, the gap between germline ends came to 8 bases. The CDR3 has 14 amino acids. Germline V lookup: CDR1 SGHRS, CDR2 YFSETQ. The CDR3 here is CASSLGAGQETQYF. For the CDR3, the DNA is TGCGCCAGCAGCTTGGGGGCGGGGCAAGAGACCCAGTACTTC. The variable domain in full, completed from reference TRBV5-1 and TRBJ2-5, reads KAGVTQTPRYLIKTRGQQVTLSCSPISGHRSVSWYQQTPGQGLQFLFEYFSETQRNKGNFPGRFSGRQFSNSRSEMNVSTLELGDSALYLCASSLGAGQETQYFGPGTRLLVL.

Only one count was recorded for this clone. V gene TRBV10-3 combines with J gene TRBJ2-7, with TRBD2 identical over 9 bases. This CDR3 has 14 residues. The germline V gene has CDR1 ENHRY and CDR2 SYGVKD. V gave up 4 bases and J gave up 0 bases; unmatched junction bases: 1. This CDR3 is CAISGTSASYEQYF. The CDR3, as DNA: TGTGCCATCAGTGGGACTAGCGCCTCCTACGAGCAGTACTTC.

The rearrangement joins TRBV27 to TRBJ2-2; D is possibly TRBD1 (5 bases). Germline V gene data show CDR1 as MNHEY and CDR2 as SMNVEV (reference sequence). CDR3 length: 17 amino acids. The ends were cut back, 3 bases at V and 3 bases at J, with 17 bases in the middle. In nucleotides, the CDR3 is TGTGCCAGCAGTTTCCGAGAAGGGGCGGAGTACACCGGGGAGCTGTTTTTT. Translation gives CASSFREGAEYTGELFF.

About this clone itself: Distinct nucleotide sequences in the sample also encode this CDR3. This chain joins TRBV9 and TRBJ2-3, with 9 bases that match TRBD2. The CDR3 spans 17 residues. The germline gives CDR1 SGDLS, CDR2 YYNGEE. V trimming: 2 bases; J trimming: 0 bases; junction bases outside the gene matches: 7. The CDR3 DNA is TGTGCCAGCAGCGTCGGGAGCGGGGGGCCGAGCACAGATACGCAGTATTTT. Its translation is CASSVGSGGPSTDTQYF.

This chain joins TRBV4-1 and TRBJ2-3; weak D call: TRBD1 (6 bases). The CDR3 is made up of 16 amino acids. V lost 1 base and J 5 bases, leaving 16 bases between the germline ends. Germline-derived CDR1 and CDR2 are MGHRA and YSYEKL. The CDR3 DNA is TGCGCCAGCAGCCAAGGGGGTCTGGGGGCACAAGATACGCAGTATTTT. Translating it yields CASSQGGLGAQDTQYF.

The chain uses TRBV28 and TRBJ2-7, with 13 bases matching TRBD2. With V trimmed by 6 bases and J by 2 bases, 7 bases remained unmatched. The CDR3 sequence is 16 residues long. Germline CDR1 reads MDHEN; CDR2 reads SYDVKM. The CDR3 is CASSPVTSGRAYEQYF. CDR3 nucleotides: TGTGCCAGCAGCCCGGTTACTAGCGGGAGGGCCTACGAGCAGTACTTC.

The chain uses TRBV19 and TRBJ1-1, with 9 nucleotides matching TRBD1. Germline CDR1 LNHDA, CDR2 SQIVND (reference sequence). Trimming removed 7 bases from V and 4 bases from J; junction bases left unmatched: 10. The CDR3 runs 15 residues. The CDR3 protein is CASKPGQGFGTEAFF. The CDR3 coding sequence is TGTGCCAGTAAACCGGGACAGGGTTTCGGCACTGAAGCTTTCTTT.

V gene TRBV2 combines with J gene TRBJ2-1; 9 positions agree with TRBD2. After removal of 7 bases from V and 5 bases from J, the junction contained 3 bases not matched to a gene. Per germline, CDR1 SNHLY and CDR2 FYNNEI. CDR3 length: 13 residues. The CDR3 DNA reads as TGTGCCAGCACCCGGACTAGCGACAATGAGCAGTTCTTC. Amino acid sequence: CASTRTSDNEQFF.

This clone was observed a handful of times. The gene calls are TRBV19 and TRBJ1-5; 8 nucleotides agree with TRBD1. The J segment lost 3 bases and the V segment lost 6 bases, leaving 13 bases of the junction unmatched. Germline values: CDR1 LNHDA, CDR2 SQIVND (reference sequence). CDR3 length: 17 residues. CDR3 sequence: CASSPAGYRGSNQPQHF. The CDR3 DNA reads as TGTGCCAGTAGCCCCGCCGGGTACAGGGGGTCCAATCAGCCCCAGCATTTT.

The V call is TRBV28, the J call TRBJ2-7, with 11 nucleotides matching TRBD2. The CDR3 covers 16 residues. Germline V gene sequence: CDR1 MDHEN, CDR2 SYDVKM. The J segment lost 6 bases and the V segment lost 7 bases, leaving 14 bases of the junction unmatched. The CDR3 sequence is CASTPRDSGRVGEQYF. The CDR3 nucleotides read TGTGCCAGCACCCCTAGGGATAGCGGGAGGGTAGGCGAGCAGTACTTC.

V and J are TRBV6-1 and TRBJ1-1; D remains unclear. From germline, CDR1 is MNHNS and CDR2 SASEGT. Trimming took off 1 base at V and 1 base at J, with 7 bases between the two ends. This CDR3 has 14 residues. CDR3 protein: CASSEGAWNTEAFF. The CDR3 DNA reads TGTGCCAGCAGTGAAGGGGCGTGGAACACTGAAGCTTTCTTT.

This chain links TRBV7-9 with TRBJ2-2, with D perhaps TRBD2 (6 bases). V was cut by 5 bases and J by 0 bases, with 16 bases left in between. CDR3 length: 17 residues. Germline-derived CDR1 and CDR2 are SEHNR and FQNEAQ (reference sequence). For the CDR3, the DNA is TGTGCCAGCAGCCCAGTTGGAGGGGAACCGAACACCGGGGAGCTGTTTTTT. This gives the protein CASSPVGGEPNTGELFF.

V gene TRBV29-1 combines with J gene TRBJ2-7; perhaps TRBD1 as D (8 bases). V was cut by 6 bases and J by 0 bases, with 15 bases left in between. There are 14 residues in the CDR3. Germline CDR1 is SQVTM and CDR2 is ANQGSEA. The CDR3 sequence: CSVGGGTGSYEQYF. The CDR3 DNA reads as TGCAGCGTGGGAGGGGGGACAGGCTCCTACGAGCAGTACTTC.

The chain uses TRBV7-2 and TRBJ1-2, with D possibly matching TRBD1 (6 bases). The germline V gene has CDR1 SGHTA and CDR2 FQGNSA. Trimming took 5 bases from V and 7 from J, leaving 11 bases between them. This CDR3 region has 12 residues. The chain's CDR3 is CASSVRGLGYTF. CDR3 sequence (DNA): TGTGCCAGCAGCGTCAGGGGTCTTGGCTACACCTTC.

The gene calls are TRBV4-1 and TRBJ1-4, with 7 bases that match TRBD1. CDR1 is MGHRA and CDR2 is YSYEKL in the germline V gene. Germline trimming cut 4 bases from V and 7 bases from J; bases unmatched to any gene: 6. The CDR3 covers 14 residues. CDR3 loop: CASSRTGVGEKLFF. For the CDR3, the DNA is TGCGCCAGCAGCCGGACAGGAGTCGGTGAAAAACTGTTTTTT.